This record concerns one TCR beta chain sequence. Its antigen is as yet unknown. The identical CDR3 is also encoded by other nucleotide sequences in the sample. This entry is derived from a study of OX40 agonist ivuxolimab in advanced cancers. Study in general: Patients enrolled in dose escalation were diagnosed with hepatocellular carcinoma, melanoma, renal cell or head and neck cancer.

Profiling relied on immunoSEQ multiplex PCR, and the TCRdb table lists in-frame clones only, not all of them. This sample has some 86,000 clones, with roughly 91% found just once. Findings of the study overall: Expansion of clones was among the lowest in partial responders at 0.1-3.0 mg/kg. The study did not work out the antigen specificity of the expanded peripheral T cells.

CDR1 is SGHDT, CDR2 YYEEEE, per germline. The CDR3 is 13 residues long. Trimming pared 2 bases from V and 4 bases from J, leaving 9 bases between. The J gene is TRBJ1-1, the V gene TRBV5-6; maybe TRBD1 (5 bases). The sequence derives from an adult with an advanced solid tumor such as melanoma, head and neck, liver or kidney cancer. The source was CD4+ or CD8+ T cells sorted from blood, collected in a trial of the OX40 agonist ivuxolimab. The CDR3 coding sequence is TGTGCCAGCAGCTTAGGCGGGGGCACTGAAGCTTTCTTT. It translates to CASSLGGGTEAFF.